This entry is about one T cell receptor (beta chain). The V and J ends lost 3 bases and 5 bases respectively, with 16 bases between them. The CDR3 is 15 residues long. Germline CDR1 LNHNV, CDR2 YYDKDF (reference sequence). These data are taken from a study of PD-L1 blockade in urothelial cancer. Study information: Investigators checked blood 3 weeks (second dose) and 6 weeks after treatment start. A median of about 140,000 T cells was found in the blood samples.

Repertoires were generated with immunoSEQ multiplex PCR, while TCRdb's copy carries only in-frame clones and drops some. The sample holds some 100,000 clones; approximately 91% are singletons and the top ten take approximately 1%. Patients' urothelial carcinoma was locally advanced or metastatic. The rearrangement uses TRBV15 and TRBJ2-5, with D maybe TRBD2 (6 bases). The starting material was PBMCs, obtained around atezolizumab (anti-PD-L1) treatment. This TCR derives from a woman aged 80 or over with urothelial cancer. The CDR3 DNA reads as TGTGCCACCAGCAGGCGGGGACCCGGCGGGGAGACCCAGTACTTC. Residues: CATSRRGPGGETQYF.